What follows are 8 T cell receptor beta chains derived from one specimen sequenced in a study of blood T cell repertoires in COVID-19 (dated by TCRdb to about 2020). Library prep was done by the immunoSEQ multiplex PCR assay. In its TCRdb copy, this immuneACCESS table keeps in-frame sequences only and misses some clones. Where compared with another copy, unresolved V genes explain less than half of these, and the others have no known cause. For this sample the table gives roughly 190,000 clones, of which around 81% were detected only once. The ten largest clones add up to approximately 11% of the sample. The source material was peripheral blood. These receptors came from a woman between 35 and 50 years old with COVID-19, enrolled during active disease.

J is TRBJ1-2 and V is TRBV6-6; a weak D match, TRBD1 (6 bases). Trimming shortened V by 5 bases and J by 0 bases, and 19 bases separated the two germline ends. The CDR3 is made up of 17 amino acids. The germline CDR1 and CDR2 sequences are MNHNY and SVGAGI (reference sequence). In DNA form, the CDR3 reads TGTGCCAGCAGTCCGAAGCCGGGACATTCCGCTAACTATGGCTACACCTTC. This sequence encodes CASSPKPGHSANYGYTF.

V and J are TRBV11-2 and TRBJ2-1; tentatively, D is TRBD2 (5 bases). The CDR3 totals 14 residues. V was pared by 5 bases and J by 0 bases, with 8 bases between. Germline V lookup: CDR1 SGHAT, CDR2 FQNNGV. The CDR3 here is CASSRGSSYNEQFF. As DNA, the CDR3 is TGTGCCAGCAGCCGTGGGAGCTCCTACAATGAGCAGTTCTTC.

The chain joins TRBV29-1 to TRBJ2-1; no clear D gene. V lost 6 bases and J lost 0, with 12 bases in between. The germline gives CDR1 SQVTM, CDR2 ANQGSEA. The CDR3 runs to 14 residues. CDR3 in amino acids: CSVPSAFSYNEQFF. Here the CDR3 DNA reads TGCAGCGTCCCCAGCGCCTTCTCCTACAATGAGCAGTTCTTC.

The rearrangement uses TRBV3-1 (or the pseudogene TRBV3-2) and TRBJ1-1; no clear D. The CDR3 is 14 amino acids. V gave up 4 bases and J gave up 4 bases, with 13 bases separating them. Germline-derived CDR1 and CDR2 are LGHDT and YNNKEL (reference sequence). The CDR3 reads CASSLIRGSTEAFF. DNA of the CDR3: TGTGCCAGCAGCCTCATTCGAGGGAGCACTGAAGCTTTCTTT.

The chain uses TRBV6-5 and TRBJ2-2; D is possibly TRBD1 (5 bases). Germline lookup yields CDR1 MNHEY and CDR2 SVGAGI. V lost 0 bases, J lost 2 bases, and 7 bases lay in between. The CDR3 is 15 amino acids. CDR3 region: CASSYSGENTGELFF. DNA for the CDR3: TGTGCCAGCAGTTACTCAGGGGAAAACACCGGGGAGCTGTTTTTT.

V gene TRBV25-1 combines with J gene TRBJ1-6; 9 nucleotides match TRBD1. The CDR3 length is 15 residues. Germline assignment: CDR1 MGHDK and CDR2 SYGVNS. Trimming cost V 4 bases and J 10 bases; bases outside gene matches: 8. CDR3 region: CASSVGQGLISPLHF. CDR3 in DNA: TGTGCCAGCAGTGTTGGACAGGGGCTCATCTCACCCCTCCACTTT.

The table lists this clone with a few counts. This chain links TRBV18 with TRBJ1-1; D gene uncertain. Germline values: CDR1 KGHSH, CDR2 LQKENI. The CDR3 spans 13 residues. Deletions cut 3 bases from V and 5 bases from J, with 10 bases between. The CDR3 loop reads CASSPLTKTEAFF. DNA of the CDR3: TGTGCCAGCTCACCTTTGACAAAAACTGAAGCTTTCTTT.

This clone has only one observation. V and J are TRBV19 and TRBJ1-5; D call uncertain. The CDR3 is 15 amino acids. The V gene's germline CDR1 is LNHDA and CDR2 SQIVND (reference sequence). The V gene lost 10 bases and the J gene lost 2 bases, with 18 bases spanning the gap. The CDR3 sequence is CATSTREDGNQPQHF. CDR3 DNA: TGTGCCACCTCAACCCGAGAGGATGGCAATCAGCCCCAGCATTTT.